Listed below are T cell receptor beta chains from one sample, sequenced in a study of T cells expressing NK-cell markers. TCRdb reprocessed the 5' RACE reads and stores each CDR3 protein as one record, lacking DNA. This repertoire comprises roughly 380,000 distinct CDR3 sequences; its ten largest clones make up 5% to 5.5%. What was sequenced was blood T cells: a sorted CD56 or NKG2C T cell subset, CD4+ or CD8+ T cells, or bulk PBMC T cells (not recorded which). These receptors were collected from a man aged 18 to 69 in good health. CDR3s include the opening cysteine and the closing phenylalanine or tryptophan.

16,TRBJ2-7,TRBV6-1,CASSEALTVSSYEQYF
15,TRBJ2-2,TRBV5-1,CASSNVRAYTGELFF
17,TRBJ1-4,TRBV6-5,CASSYSPWIAEGEKLFF
18,TRBJ2-1,TRBV19,CASSIYGGQGKSYNEQFF
13,TRBJ2-5,TRBV7-2,CASSLGVLETQYF
13,TRBJ1-1,TRBV18,CASSPERGSEAFF
18,TRBJ1-5,TRBV9,CASSVVQKGHEGNQPQHF
15,TRBJ2-7,TRBV12-3/TRBV12-4,CASTKRTGGVDEQYF
15,TRBJ1-1,TRBV12-3/TRBV12-4,CASSPGTRVNTEAFF
17,TRBJ2-7,TRBV10-3,CAIREGLAGQRNYEQYF
14,TRBJ2-5,TRBV19,CASSWTVSQETQYF
16,TRBJ2-2,TRBV12-3/TRBV12-4,CASSLAQGGFTGELFF
14,TRBJ2-1,TRBV5-1,CASGHVQFNNEQFF
18,TRBJ1-6,TRBV27,CASSITWGFGSYNSPLHF
15,TRBJ2-2,TRBV5-1,CASSATGVPLSELFF
19,TRBJ2-3,TRBV7-6,CASSLTPPLIGDGTDTQYF
15,TRBJ2-3,TRBV18,CASSPIAGGQDTQYF
13,TRBJ1-1,TRBV29-1,CSVDDSGPTEAFF
21,TRBJ2-1,TRBV11-2,CASSPPGLAGGPLHSYNEQFF
13,TRBJ2-5,TRBV21-1,CAIKGGWQETQYF
14,TRBJ2-5,TRBV6-1,CASRGQPFQETQYF
15,TRBJ1-1,TRBV5-1,CASSPGTRMNTEAFF